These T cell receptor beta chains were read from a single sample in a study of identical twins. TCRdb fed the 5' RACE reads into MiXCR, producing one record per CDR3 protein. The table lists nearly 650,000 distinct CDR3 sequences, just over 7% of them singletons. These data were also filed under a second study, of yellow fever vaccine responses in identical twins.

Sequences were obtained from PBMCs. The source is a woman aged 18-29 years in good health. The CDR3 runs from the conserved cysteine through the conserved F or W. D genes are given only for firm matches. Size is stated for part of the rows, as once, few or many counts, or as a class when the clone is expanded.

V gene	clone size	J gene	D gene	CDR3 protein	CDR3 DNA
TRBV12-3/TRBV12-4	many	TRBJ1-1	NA	CASSLVQQNTEAFF	TGTGCCAGCAGTTTAGTCCAGCAGAACACTGAAGCTTTCTTT
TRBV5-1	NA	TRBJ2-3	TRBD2	CASSLGLAGGPRRGTDTQYF	TGCGCCAGCAGCTTGGGCCTAGCGGGAGGACCTCGGAGAGGCACAGATACGCAGTATTTT
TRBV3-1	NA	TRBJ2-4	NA	CASSQGSSEIMVNIQYF	TGTGCCAGCAGCCAAGGTTCCTCGGAGATCATGGTGAACATTCAGTACTTC
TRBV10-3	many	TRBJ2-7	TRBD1	CAISPTGIALREQYF	TGTGCCATCAGTCCGACAGGGATCGCCCTACGGGAGCAGTACTTC
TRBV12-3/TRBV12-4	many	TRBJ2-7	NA	CASSFGGPSYEQYF	TGTGCCAGCAGTTTTGGCGGGCCTTCCTACGAGCAGTACTTC
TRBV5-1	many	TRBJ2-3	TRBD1	CASSFRRDSTDTQYF	TGCGCCAGCAGCTTTCGCCGGGACAGTACAGATACGCAGTATTTT
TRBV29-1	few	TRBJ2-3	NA	CSVDLTDTQYF	TGCAGCGTTGATCTCACAGATACGCAGTATTTT
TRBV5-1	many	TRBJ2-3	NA	CASSLLRGDTQYF	TGCGCCAGCAGCTTACTACGCGGGGATACGCAGTATTTT
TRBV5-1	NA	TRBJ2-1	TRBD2	CASSPTSGSIGEQFF	TGCGCCAGCAGCCCGACTAGCGGGAGCATAGGTGAGCAGTTCTTC
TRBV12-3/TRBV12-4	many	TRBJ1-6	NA	CASKSGDNSPLHF	TGTGCCAGCAAATCAGGGGATAATTCACCCCTCCACTTT
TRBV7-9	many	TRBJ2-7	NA	CASSLNRDHPYEQYF	TGTGCCAGCAGCCTAAACAGGGACCATCCCTACGAGCAGTACTTC
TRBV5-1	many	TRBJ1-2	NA	CASSLDGAGYTF	TGCGCCAGCAGCTTGGATGGAGCAGGCTACACCTTC
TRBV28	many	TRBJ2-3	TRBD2	CAHRDGGGITDTQYF	TGTGCCCACCGGGACGGCGGGGGAATCACAGATACGCAGTATTTT
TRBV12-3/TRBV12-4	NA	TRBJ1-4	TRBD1	CASKSGGREKLFF	TGTGCCAGCAAGTCAGGGGGGCGAGAAAAACTGTTTTTT
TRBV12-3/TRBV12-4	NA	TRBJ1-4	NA	CASSLRGGTEKLFF	TGTGCCAGCAGTTTAAGAGGGGGAACGGAAAAACTGTTTTTT
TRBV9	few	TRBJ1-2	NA	CASSVGVLYGYTF	TGTGCCAGCAGCGTAGGGGTCCTCTATGGCTACACCTTC
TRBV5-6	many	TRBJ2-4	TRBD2	CASSLGLAGIKNIQYF	TGTGCCAGCAGCTTGGGATTAGCGGGAATCAAAAACATTCAGTACTTC
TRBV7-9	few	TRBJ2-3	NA	CASRRDPDTDTQYF	TGTGCCAGCCGCCGGGACCCCGACACAGATACGCAGTATTTT
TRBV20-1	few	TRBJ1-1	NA	CSARDWSEAFF	TGCAGTGCTAGAGATTGGTCTGAAGCTTTCTTT
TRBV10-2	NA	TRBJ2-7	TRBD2	CASSEPLAGVWYEQYF	TGCGCCAGCAGTGAACCACTAGCGGGAGTTTGGTACGAGCAGTACTTC
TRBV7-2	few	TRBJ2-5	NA	CASSLRSGEGTQYF	TGTGCCAGCAGCTTAAGGAGCGGTGAAGGGACCCAGTACTTC
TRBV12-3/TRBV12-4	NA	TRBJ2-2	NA	CASNPLGPDTGELFF	TGTGCCAGCAATCCCCTAGGCCCCGATACCGGGGAGCTGTTTTTT
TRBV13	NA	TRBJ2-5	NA	CASSLAQGRETQYF	TGTGCCAGCAGCTTAGCCCAGGGCCGGGAGACCCAGTACTTC
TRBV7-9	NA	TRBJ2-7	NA	CASSLGPTTFYEQYF	TGTGCCAGCAGCTTAGGGCCCACTACGTTCTACGAGCAGTACTTC
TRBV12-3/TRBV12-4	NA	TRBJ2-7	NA	CASSLQGLTYEQYF	TGTGCCAGCAGTTTACAGGGGTTGACCTACGAGCAGTACTTC
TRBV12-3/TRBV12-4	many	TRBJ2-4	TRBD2	CASSPGRPLAKNIQYF	TGTGCCAGCAGCCCCGGGAGGCCCTTAGCCAAAAACATTCAGTACTTC
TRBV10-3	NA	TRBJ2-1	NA	CAITPEGLHNNEQFF	TGTGCCATCACTCCGGAGGGACTCCACAACAATGAGCAGTTCTTC
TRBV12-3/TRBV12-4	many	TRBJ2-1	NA	CASSFENGEYNEKRQRFF	TGTGCCAGCAGTTTTGAGAACGGGGAGTACAATGAGAAGAGGCAGCGGTTCTTC
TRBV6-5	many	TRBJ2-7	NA	CASRQVPYEQYF	TGTGCCAGCAGGCAGGTCCCCTACGAGCAGTACTTC
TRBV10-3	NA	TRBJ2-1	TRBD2	CAISESGGRSSYNEQFF	TGTGCCATCAGTGAGTCGGGCGGGAGGAGCTCCTACAATGAGCAGTTCTTC
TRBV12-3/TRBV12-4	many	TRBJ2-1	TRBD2	CASSWGGSTSGRKSSYNEQFF	TGTGCCAGCAGTTGGGGTGGGTCGACTAGCGGGAGAAAAAGCTCCTACAATGAGCAGTTCTTC
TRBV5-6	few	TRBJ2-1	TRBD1	CASSLIQGADEQFF	TGTGCCAGCAGCTTAATCCAGGGGGCCGATGAGCAGTTCTTC
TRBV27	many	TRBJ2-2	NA	CASSLSPSGDTGELFF	TGTGCCAGCAGTTTATCCCCGAGCGGAGACACCGGGGAGCTGTTTTTT
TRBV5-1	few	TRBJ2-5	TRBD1	CASTPGTGKIQETQYF	TGCGCCTCCACCCCCGGGACAGGGAAAATTCAAGAGACCCAGTACTTC
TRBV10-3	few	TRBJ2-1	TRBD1	CAISDNRGPYNEQFF	TGTGCCATCAGTGACAACAGGGGGCCCTACAATGAGCAGTTCTTC
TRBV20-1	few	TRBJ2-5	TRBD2	CSASRGRGETQYF	TGCAGTGCTAGCCGAGGGAGGGGAGAGACCCAGTACTTC
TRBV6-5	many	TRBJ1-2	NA	CASSSGLTNGYTF	TGTGCCAGCAGTTCGGGACTAACTAATGGCTACACCTTC
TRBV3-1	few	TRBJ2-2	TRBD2	CASSQGQRGTGELFF	TGTGCCAGCAGCCAAGGGCAGCGGGGCACCGGGGAGCTGTTTTTT
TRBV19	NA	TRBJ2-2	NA	CASTRVAKNTGELFF	TGTGCCAGTACCCGGGTAGCGAAGAACACCGGGGAGCTGTTTTTT
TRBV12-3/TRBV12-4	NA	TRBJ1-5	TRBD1	CASRATGGGNQPQHF	TGTGCCAGCAGAGCGACAGGGGGCGGCAATCAGCCCCAGCATTTT
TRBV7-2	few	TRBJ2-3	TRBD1	CASSLAGQGITDTQYF	TGTGCCAGCAGCTTAGCGGGACAGGGTATAACAGATACGCAGTATTTT
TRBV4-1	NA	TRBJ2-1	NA	CASSQDSYSYNEQFF	TGCGCCAGCAGCCAAGACTCCTACTCCTACAATGAGCAGTTCTTC
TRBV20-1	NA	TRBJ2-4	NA	CSARVVGEAKNIQYF	TGCAGTGCTAGAGTCGTGGGAGAGGCCAAAAACATTCAGTACTTC
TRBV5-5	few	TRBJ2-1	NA	CASSLAAGSSYNEQFF	TGTGCCAGCAGCTTGGCGGCGGGGAGCTCCTACAATGAGCAGTTCTTC
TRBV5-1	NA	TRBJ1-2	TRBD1	CASSLGGQITNYGYTF	TGCGCCAGCAGCTTGGGGGGACAGATTACTAACTATGGCTACACCTTC